Shown below are 2 T cell receptor beta chains from a single sample sequenced in a study of blood T cell repertoires in COVID-19. The protocol was immunoSEQ multiplex PCR, while the TCRdb copy is restricted to in-frame clones and leaves out a portion. Of approximately 210,000 clones listed, approximately 86% are singletons. Input material: peripheral blood. The receptor set was obtained from a middle-aged man with acute or convalescent COVID-19.

The rearrangement links TRBV7-8 to TRBJ1-4; TRBD1 might be the D (5 bases). Trimming shortened V by 2 bases and J by 2 bases, and 15 bases separated the two germline ends. Germline loops: CDR1 SGHVS, CDR2 FQNEAQ. The CDR3 length is 17 residues. CDR3 bases: TGTGCCAGCAGCTTAAGGTGGGGGGAAGGCACTAATGAAAAACTGTTTTTT. Amino acid sequence: CASSLRWGEGTNEKLFF.

V usage is TRBV2 and J usage is TRBJ2-3; 8 bases are shared with TRBD2. Losses at the gene ends were 6 bases for V and 5 bases for J; bases not matched to a gene: 13. The CDR3 has 16 residues. CDR1 is SNHLY, CDR2 FYNNEI, per germline. CDR3 residues: CASRPLGGGWGDTQYF. The DNA of the CDR3 is TGTGCCAGCAGGCCCCTTGGCGGGGGGTGGGGAGATACGCAGTATTTT.